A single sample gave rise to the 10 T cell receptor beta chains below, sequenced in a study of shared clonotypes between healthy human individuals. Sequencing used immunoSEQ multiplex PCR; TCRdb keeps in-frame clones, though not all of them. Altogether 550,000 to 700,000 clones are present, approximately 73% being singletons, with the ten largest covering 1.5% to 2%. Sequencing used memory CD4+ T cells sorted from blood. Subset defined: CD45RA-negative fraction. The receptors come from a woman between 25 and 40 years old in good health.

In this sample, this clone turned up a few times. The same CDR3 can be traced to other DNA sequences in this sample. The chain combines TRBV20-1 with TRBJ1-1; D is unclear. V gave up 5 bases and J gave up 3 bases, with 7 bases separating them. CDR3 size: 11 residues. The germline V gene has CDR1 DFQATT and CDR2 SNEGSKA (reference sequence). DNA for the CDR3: TGCAGTGCTGATCGGGACACTGAAGCTTTCTTT. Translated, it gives CSADRDTEAFF.

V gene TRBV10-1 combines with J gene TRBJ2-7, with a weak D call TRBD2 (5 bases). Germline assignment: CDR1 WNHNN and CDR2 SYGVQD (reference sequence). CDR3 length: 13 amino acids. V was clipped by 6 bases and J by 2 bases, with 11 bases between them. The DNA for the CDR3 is TGCGCCAGCAGCACCGGGGTTACCTACGAGCAGTACTTC. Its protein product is CASSTGVTYEQYF.

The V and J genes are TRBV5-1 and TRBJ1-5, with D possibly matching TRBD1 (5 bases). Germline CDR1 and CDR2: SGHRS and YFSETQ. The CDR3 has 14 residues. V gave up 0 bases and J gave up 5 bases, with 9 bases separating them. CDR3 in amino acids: CASSLGEGHQPQHF. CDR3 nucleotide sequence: TGCGCCAGCAGCTTGGGAGAGGGGCATCAGCCCCAGCATTTT.

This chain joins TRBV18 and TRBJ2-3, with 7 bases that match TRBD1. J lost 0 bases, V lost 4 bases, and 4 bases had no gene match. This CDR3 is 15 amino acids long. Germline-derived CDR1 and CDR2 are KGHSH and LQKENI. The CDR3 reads CASSRGQPSTDTQYF. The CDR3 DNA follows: TGTGCCAGCTCACGGGGACAGCCGAGCACAGATACGCAGTATTTT.

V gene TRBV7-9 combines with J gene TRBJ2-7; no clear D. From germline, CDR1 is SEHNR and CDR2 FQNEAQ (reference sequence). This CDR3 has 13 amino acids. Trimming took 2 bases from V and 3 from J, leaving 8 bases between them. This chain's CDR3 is CASSLIEFYEQYF. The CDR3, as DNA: TGTGCCAGCAGCTTAATCGAATTCTACGAGCAGTACTTC.

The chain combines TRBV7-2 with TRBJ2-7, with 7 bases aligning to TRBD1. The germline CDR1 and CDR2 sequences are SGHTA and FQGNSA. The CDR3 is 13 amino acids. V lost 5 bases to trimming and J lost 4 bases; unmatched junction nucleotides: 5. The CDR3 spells CASSPNRGYEQYF. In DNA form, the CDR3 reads TGTGCCAGCAGCCCGAACAGGGGTTACGAGCAGTACTTC.

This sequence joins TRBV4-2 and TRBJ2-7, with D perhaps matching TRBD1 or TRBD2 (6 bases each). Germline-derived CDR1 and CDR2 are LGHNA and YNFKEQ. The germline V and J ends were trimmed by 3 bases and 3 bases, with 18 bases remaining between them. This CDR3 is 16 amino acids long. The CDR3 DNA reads TGTGCCAGCAGCCAGGTGCTAGGCGGGACAAGCTACGAGCAGTACTTC. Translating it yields CASSQVLGGTSYEQYF.

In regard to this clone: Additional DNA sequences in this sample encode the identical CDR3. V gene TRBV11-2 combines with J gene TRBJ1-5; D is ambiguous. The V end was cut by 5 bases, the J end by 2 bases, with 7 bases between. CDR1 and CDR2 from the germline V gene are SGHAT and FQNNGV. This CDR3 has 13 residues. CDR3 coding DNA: TGTGCCAGCAGCCCTGACGGCAATCAGCCCCAGCATTTT. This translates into CASSPDGNQPQHF.

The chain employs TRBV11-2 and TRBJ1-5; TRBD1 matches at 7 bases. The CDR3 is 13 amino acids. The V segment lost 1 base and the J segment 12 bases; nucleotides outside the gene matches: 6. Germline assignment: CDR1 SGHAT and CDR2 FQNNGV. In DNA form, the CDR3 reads TGTGCCAGCAGCTTAGGTGGGGACAGATACCAGCATTTT. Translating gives CASSLGGDRYQHF.

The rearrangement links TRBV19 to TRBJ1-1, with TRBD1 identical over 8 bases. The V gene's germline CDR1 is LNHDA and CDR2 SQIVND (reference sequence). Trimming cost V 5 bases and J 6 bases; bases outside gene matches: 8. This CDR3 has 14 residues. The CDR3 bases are TGTGCCAGTAGTCCTGGACAGGGACTATCTGAAGCTTTCTTT. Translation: CASSPGQGLSEAFF.